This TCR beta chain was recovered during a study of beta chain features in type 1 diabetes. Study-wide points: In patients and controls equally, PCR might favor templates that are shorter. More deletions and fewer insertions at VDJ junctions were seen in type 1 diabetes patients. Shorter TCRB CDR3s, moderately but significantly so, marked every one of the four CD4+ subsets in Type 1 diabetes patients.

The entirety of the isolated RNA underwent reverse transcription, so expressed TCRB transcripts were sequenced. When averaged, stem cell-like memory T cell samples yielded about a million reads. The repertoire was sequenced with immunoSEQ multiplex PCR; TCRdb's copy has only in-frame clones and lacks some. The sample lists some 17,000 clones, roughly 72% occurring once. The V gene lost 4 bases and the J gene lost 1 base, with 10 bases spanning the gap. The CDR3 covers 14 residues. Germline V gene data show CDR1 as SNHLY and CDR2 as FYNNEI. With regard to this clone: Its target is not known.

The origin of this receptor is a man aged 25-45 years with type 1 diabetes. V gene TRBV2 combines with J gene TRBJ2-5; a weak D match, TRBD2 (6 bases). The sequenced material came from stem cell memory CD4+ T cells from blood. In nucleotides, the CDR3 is TGTGCCAGCAGTGTTAGCGGAACCCAAGAGACCCAGTACTTC. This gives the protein CASSVSGTQETQYF.